This TCR beta chain is from a study of cytomegalovirus exposure and HLA in healthy donors. Overall study findings and caveats: Beyond CMV serostatus, there was no information to go on about immune exposure. Accounts indicate the classifier identified cytomegalovirus status with strong specificity and sensitivity.

V gave up 7 bases and J gave up 4 bases, with 13 bases separating them. Germline assignment: CDR1 SQVTM and CDR2 ANQGSEA. The CDR3 spans 12 residues. In the PCR, 60 Vbeta and 13 Jbeta primers were used. TCRdb keeps only in-frame clones here, not all; method: immunoSEQ multiplex PCR. Here the sample spans 300,000 or so clones, 84% being singletons. Points on this clone: No antigen is known for it.

The clonotype comes from a woman between 40 and 50 years old in good health and CMV-seropositive. The V call is TRBV29-1, the J call TRBJ1-2, with a tentative D call TRBD1 (5 bases). Input material: PBMCs. CDR3 amino acids: CSGNTGSYGYTF. The CDR3 DNA is TGCAGCGGGAACACAGGATCCTATGGCTACACCTTC.